Here is one TCR beta chain with its context. The sample originates from a study of blood T cell repertoires in COVID-19. This CDR3 has 13 amino acids. The germline V and J ends were trimmed by 6 bases and 4 bases, with 12 bases remaining between them. The V gene's germline CDR1 is ENHRY and CDR2 SYGVKD. Assay: immunoSEQ multiplex PCR; the TCRdb copy retains only in-frame clones and omits some. The repertoire holds 55,000 to 70,000 clones, with approximately 86% as singletons. The chain uses TRBV10-3 and TRBJ1-1; D is perhaps TRBD1 (6 bases). Material: peripheral blood. This TCR was sampled from a man between 65 and 80 years old with acute or convalescent COVID-19. Here the CDR3 reads CAISSTGTTEAFF. The CDR3 DNA follows: TGTGCCATCAGCAGCACAGGGACCACTGAAGCTTTCTTT.